A selection of T cell receptor beta chains follows, all from one sample in a study of cytomegalovirus exposure and HLA in healthy donors. Assay: immunoSEQ multiplex PCR; the TCRdb copy retains only in-frame clones and omits some. Of around 210,000 clones in the sample, 65% to 80% were seen once. Sequenced: PBMCs. These receptors were taken from a man between 50 and 59 years old in good health and CMV-seronegative. Each CDR3 is given with its conserved first and last residue. Each record gives: clone size, J gene, D gene, V gene, CDR3 protein, CDR3 DNA. The D gene is left open where the match is weak. Clone size appears in some rows only: once, few, many, or a class for an expanded clone.

-	TRBJ2-7	TRBD1	TRBV5-1	CASSLGGGGFDEQYF	TGCGCCAGCAGCTTGGGAGGGGGCGGTTTCGACGAGCAGTACTTC
-	TRBJ2-1	-	TRBV28	CASSNSHGKLGEQFF	TGTGCCAGCAGTAACTCCCACGGGAAGCTCGGTGAGCAGTTCTTC
-	TRBJ2-5	-	TRBV5-5	CASSLALQGTYGQYF	TGTGCCAGCAGCTTGGCCCTCCAGGGAACCTACGGGCAGTACTTC
-	TRBJ2-2	-	TRBV5-4	CASSFAGSTGELFF	TGTGCCAGCAGCTTCGCGGGAAGCACCGGGGAGCTGTTTTTT
-	TRBJ1-2	-	TRBV4-1	CASSHPRYPYGYTF	TGCGCCAGCAGCCACCCCAGGTACCCCTATGGCTACACCTTC
-	TRBJ2-4	TRBD1	TRBV6-1	CASRETPGQGHVRAKNIQYF	TGTGCCAGCAGGGAAACCCCGGGACAGGGTCATGTTCGAGCCAAAAACATTCAGTACTTC
-	TRBJ2-7	TRBD2	TRBV19	CASSTLFSGRVHEQYF	TGTGCCAGTAGTACTTTATTTAGCGGGAGAGTCCACGAGCAGTACTTC
-	TRBJ2-6	-	TRBV18	CASSPPQIPSGANVLTF	TGTGCCAGCTCACCACCGCAGATCCCCTCTGGGGCCAACGTCCTGACTTTC
-	TRBJ2-5	-	TRBV6-5	CASSPARGKETQYF	TGTGCCAGCAGTCCCGCCCGGGGGAAAGAGACCCAGTACTTC
-	TRBJ2-3	TRBD1	TRBV29-1	CSVERDRGNTDTQYF	TGCAGCGTTGAAAGGGACAGGGGTAACACAGATACGCAGTATTTT
-	TRBJ2-2	TRBD2	TRBV9	CASNPAGGITGELFF	TGTGCCAGCAATCCAGCGGGAGGGATTACCGGGGAGCTGTTTTTT
-	TRBJ2-5	-	TRBV18	CASSPYMIGQETQYF	TGTGCCAGCTCACCATATATGATCGGGCAAGAGACCCAGTACTTC
few	TRBJ1-5	-	TRBV28	CASSLLNQPQHF	TGTGCCAGCAGTCTCCTAAATCAGCCCCAGCATTTT
-	TRBJ2-7	-	TRBV7-6	CASSLPNGALGGEQYF	TGTGCCAGCAGCTTACCTAACGGGGCACTAGGAGGGGAGCAGTACTTC
-	TRBJ2-2	TRBD1	TRBV5-1	CASSWDPRGSTGELFF	TGCGCCAGCAGCTGGGACCCCAGGGGGAGCACCGGGGAGCTGTTTTTT
-	TRBJ2-7	-	TRBV5-4	CASSLVGVSSYEQYF	TGTGCCAGCAGCTTGGTCGGGGTTAGCTCCTACGAGCAGTACTTC
few	TRBJ1-2	-	TRBV7-9	CASSYIGGGYGYTF	TGTGCCAGCAGCTACATAGGCGGGGGGTATGGCTACACCTTC
once	TRBJ1-5	TRBD1	TRBV7-9	CASSPGGQGFWGNQPQHF	TGTGCCAGCAGCCCAGGGGGACAGGGTTTTTGGGGCAATCAGCCCCAGCATTTT
-	TRBJ1-2	TRBD1	TRBV19	CACRGQGRYGYTF	TGTGCCTGCCGGGGACAGGGGAGATATGGCTACACCTTC
-	TRBJ1-1	TRBD1	TRBV7-2	CASNPAGGTEAFF	TGTGCCAGCAACCCGGCAGGGGGGACTGAAGCTTTCTTT
-	TRBJ2-3	TRBD2	TRBV7-9	CASSLGGGRPTDTQYF	TGTGCCAGCAGCTTAGGCGGCGGGAGGCCCACAGATACGCAGTATTTT
few	TRBJ2-2	-	TRBV9	CASSVNPHDVRETGELFF	TGTGCCAGCAGCGTAAATCCCCACGATGTGCGGGAAACCGGGGAGCTGTTTTTT
-	TRBJ1-4	TRBD1	TRBV2	CASRRDRNEKLFF	TGTGCCAGCAGACGGGACAGAAATGAAAAACTGTTTTTT
once	TRBJ2-7	-	TRBV6-1	CASSDRGGTRFYEQYF	TGTGCCAGCAGTGATAGGGGCGGGACCCGCTTTTACGAGCAGTACTTC
-	TRBJ2-6	-	TRBV21-1	CASSKVKGVPTSSGANVLTF	TGTGCCAGCAGCAAAGTGAAAGGGGTCCCGACGAGCTCTGGGGCCAACGTCCTGACTTTC
-	TRBJ2-7	TRBD1	TRBV19	CASSIYDRGKGEQYF	TGTGCCAGTAGTATATACGACAGGGGAAAGGGCGAGCAGTACTTC
-	TRBJ2-7	TRBD1	TRBV5-4	CASSPRQGTYEQYF	TGTGCCAGCAGCCCTCGACAGGGAACCTACGAGCAGTACTTC
-	TRBJ2-7	-	TRBV4-1	CASSQVYGAKAYEQYF	TGCGCCAGCAGCCAAGTATACGGAGCGAAGGCATACGAGCAGTACTTC